This T cell receptor beta chain was captured in a study of T cell responses to AZD1222 COVID-19 vaccine. The germline V and J ends were trimmed by 4 bases and 6 bases, with 15 bases remaining between them. This CDR3 is built from 15 residues. Germline CDR1 MGHDK, CDR2 SYGVNS. Clones were read by immunoSEQ multiplex PCR, and TCRdb kept only the in-frame ones, dropping some. The sample holds approximately 150,000 clones, about nine tenths seen once. This chain uses TRBV25-1 with TRBJ2-2; D unclear. This receptor was obtained from an adult in good health. Sample: peripheral blood, taken on day 0 of MenACWY control vaccination. The CDR3 is CASSVETMVPGELFF. Here the CDR3 DNA reads TGTGCCAGCAGTGTGGAAACCATGGTCCCCGGGGAGCTGTTTTTT.